The 17 T cell receptor beta chains reported below all come from one sample, sequenced in a study of shared clonotypes between healthy human individuals. Generated by immunoSEQ multiplex PCR, the TCRdb table keeps only in-frame clones and is missing some. Here the sample spans approximately 500,000 clones, approximately 84% being singletons. The sample comprised PBMCs. Receptors were obtained from a woman in her 40s in good health. Some clones in this sample may be carry-over from other donors' samples.

Details on this clone: A far larger clone lies a single base away; this is likely a read error. The chain combines TRBV30 with TRBJ2-3; a possible D gene is TRBD2 (6 bases). CDR1 and CDR2 from the germline V gene are GTSNPN and SVGIG (reference sequence). The CDR3 consists of 16 residues. CDR3 sequence (DNA): TGTGCCCGGAGTGCATTGGGGGGAGTGGGCACAGATACGCAGTATTTT. Translating it yields CARSALGGVGTDTQYF.

With regard to this clone: One base separates it from a far larger clone, so it is likely a read error. The J gene is TRBJ1-2, the V gene TRBV4-3, with 7 nucleotides matching TRBD1. Germline CDR1 is LGHNA and CDR2 is YSLEER. The CDR3 covers 15 residues. For the CDR3, the DNA is TGCGCCAGCAACCAAGATGCCGAGGGGGCTTTGGGCTACACCTTC. Translated: CASNQDAEGALGYTF.

DNA for the CDR3: TGTGCCAGTAGTCATCCCTCTAGTGAAAAACTGTTTTTT. Translation gives CASSHPSSEKLFF. The chain couples TRBV19 to TRBJ1-4, with no clear D. V was shortened by 5 bases and J by 7 bases, with 11 bases between the two germline ends. Germline V lookup: CDR1 LNHDA, CDR2 SQIVND (reference sequence). This CDR3 has 13 residues.

The CDR3 reads CASSLSGRGTDTQYF. In DNA form, the CDR3 reads TGTGCCAGCAGCTTATCGGGGAGGGGCACAGATACGCAGTATTTT. This sequence joins TRBV7-3 and TRBJ2-3; 7 bases match TRBD2. This CDR3 region has 15 residues. Germline V gene data show CDR1 as SGHTA and CDR2 as FQGTGA. Germline trimming cut 2 bases from V and 1 base from J; bases unmatched to any gene: 3.

The chain is built from TRBV2 and TRBJ1-4; 7 bases are shared with TRBD1. The CDR3 consists of 14 residues. J gave up 3 bases and V 6 bases, and 4 bases lay outside the gene matches. Germline lookup yields CDR1 SNHLY and CDR2 FYNNEI. The CDR3 bases are TGTGCCAGCAGAGACAGGGTAGCTAATGAAAAACTGTTTTTT. Its protein product is CASRDRVANEKLFF.

As to this clone: This may come from a read error, since a much larger clone is one base off. V gene TRBV7-7 combines with J gene TRBJ2-1, with TRBD1 identical over 10 bases. Germline assignment: CDR1 SSHAT and CDR2 FNYEAQ (reference sequence). The ends lost 0 bases at V and 2 bases at J; junction bases unmatched: 1. The CDR3 consists of 16 residues. CDR3 protein: CASSLAGTGAYNEQFF. The CDR3 bases are TGTGCCAGCAGCTTAGCCGGGACAGGGGCCTACAATGAGCAGTTCTTC.

A note on this clone: Other DNA sequences of this sample code for an identical CDR3. The V and J genes are TRBV9 and TRBJ2-3; D gene uncertain. Trimming shortened V by 0 bases and J by 5 bases, and 4 bases separated the two germline ends. CDR1 is SGDLS and CDR2 is YYNGEE in the germline V gene. The CDR3 has 12 residues. Written as DNA, the CDR3 is TGTGCCAGCAGCGTAGGTGGAGATACGCAGTATTTT. Its protein product is CASSVGGDTQYF.

This clone was seen once. The chain has TRBV5-1 and TRBJ1-2; 8 bases agree with TRBD1. The CDR3 has 16 amino acids. Per germline, CDR1 SGHRS and CDR2 YFSETQ. Trimming removed 4 bases from V and 4 bases from J; junction bases left unmatched: 12. This CDR3 is CASSAHRGKGSYGYTF. Written as DNA, the CDR3 is TGCGCCAGCAGCGCTCACAGGGGGAAGGGTAGCTATGGCTACACCTTC.

The chain links TRBV30 to TRBJ2-7, with TRBD1 identical over 7 bases. The V segment lost 0 bases and the J segment 6 bases; nucleotides outside the gene matches: 5. Looked up from germline, CDR1 is GTSNPN and CDR2 is SVGIG (reference sequence). This CDR3 comprises 13 residues. CDR3 DNA sequence: TGTGCCTGGAGTGTCCAGGGGGTAATCGAGCAGTACTTC. Its translation is CAWSVQGVIEQYF.

About this clone: A far larger clone is only one base removed, so a read error is likely. This sample also contains other DNA sequences that code for the same CDR3. The chain is built from TRBV28 and TRBJ1-2; 9 bases map to TRBD1. Germline V gene data show CDR1 as MDHEN and CDR2 as SYDVKM. After removal of 6 bases from V and 8 bases from J, the junction contained 10 bases not matched to a gene. The CDR3 length is 14 residues. Here the CDR3 reads CASRLQGAPYGYTF. DNA of the CDR3: TGTGCCAGCAGGTTACAGGGGGCGCCCTACGGCTACACCTTC.

This chain joins TRBV7-9 and TRBJ2-3; 8 positions agree with TRBD2. The CDR3 has 15 residues. V gave up 6 bases and J gave up 0 bases; unmatched junction bases: 5. The germline CDR1 and CDR2 sequences are SEHNR and FQNEAQ (reference sequence). CDR3 nucleotide sequence: TGTGCCAGCAGTCGTAGCGGGACGAGCACAGATACGCAGTATTTT. It specifies CASSRSGTSTDTQYF. The whole variable domain, filled in from reference TRBV7-9 and TRBJ2-3, reads DTGVSQNPRHKITKRGQNVTFRCDPISEHNRLYWYRQTLGQGPEFLTYFQNEAQLEKSRLLSDRFSAERPKGSFSTLEIQRTEQGDSAMYLCASSRSGTSTDTQYFGPGTRLTVL.

The rearrangement links TRBV7-9 to TRBJ1-2; no clear D. V dropped 0 bases and J dropped 0 bases, with 11 bases sitting between them. This CDR3 contains 16 residues. CDR1 is SEHNR and CDR2 is FQNEAQ in the germline V gene (reference sequence). This CDR3 reads CASSLARGRANYGYTF. The CDR3 nucleotides are TGTGCCAGCAGCTTAGCTAGAGGGCGTGCTAACTATGGCTACACCTTC.

The V and J genes are TRBV28 and TRBJ2-5, with 7 bases identical to TRBD1. V shed 2 bases and J 2 bases; nucleotides not matched to a gene: 5. Germline CDR1 is MDHEN and CDR2 is SYDVKM. The CDR3 contains 15 residues. The chain's CDR3 is CASSLRRDRQETQYF. CDR3 nucleotides: TGTGCCAGCAGTTTAAGAAGGGACAGACAAGAGACCCAGTACTTC.

This chain uses TRBV28 with TRBJ2-1; 9 nucleotides align to TRBD2. There are 17 residues in the CDR3. J gave up 1 base and V 6 bases, and 10 bases lay outside the gene matches. Germline V CDR1 and CDR2: MDHEN, SYDVKM. CDR3 DNA: TGTGCCAGCAGCCCAAGGGGTAGCGGGAGTTCCTACAATGAGCAGTTCTTC. Its translation: CASSPRGSGSSYNEQFF.

This clone was recorded once. This rearrangement joins TRBV4-2 to TRBJ1-2; D is possibly TRBD1 (6 bases). Germline CDR1 LGHNA, CDR2 YNFKEQ. V lost 0 bases and J 8 bases, leaving 13 bases between the germline ends. CDR3 size: 14 residues. The CDR3 DNA reads as TGTGCCAGCAGCCAAGAAGGGGGGGCGAGGGGCTACACCTTC. Translated: CASSQEGGARGYTF.

This chain links TRBV9 with TRBJ2-6; tentatively, D is TRBD2 (5 bases). CDR3 length: 18 amino acids. Germline CDR1 SGDLS, CDR2 YYNGEE. With 4 bases removed from V and 0 bases from J, the gap between germline ends came to 17 bases. In nucleotides, the CDR3 is TGTGCCAGCAGCCCAAGGCGAGCGGTGAACTCTGGGGCCAACGTCCTGACTTTC. Its translation is CASSPRRAVNSGANVLTF.

This clone was counted a few times. The gene calls are TRBV6-6 and TRBJ2-7; 9 bases are a match to TRBD2. Germline trimming cut 8 bases from V and 2 bases from J; bases unmatched to any gene: 7. The CDR3 runs 14 residues. Germline V lookup: CDR1 MNHNY, CDR2 SVGAGI (reference sequence). For the CDR3, the DNA is TGTGCCAGCTCGCCCGGCGGGAGGGCCTACGAGCAGTACTTC. It yields the protein CASSPGGRAYEQYF.